This entry is about one T cell receptor (beta chain). Assay used: immunoSEQ multiplex PCR; TCRdb lists only in-frame clones, some missing. The sample shows 57,000 or so clones, about 87% of them seen only once. This sample was taken from a study of pediatric ulcerative colitis. Blood was drawn at the time of colonoscopy. Sequenced sample: blood. The source of this sequence is a boy younger than 18 who was a control in a study of pediatric ulcerative colitis.

CDR3 region: CASSIFRGSNEQFF. The DNA of the CDR3 is TGTGCCAGCAGCATATTCAGGGGTTCCAATGAGCAGTTCTTC. The J gene is TRBJ2-1, the V gene TRBV6-1, with D possibly matching TRBD1 (6 bases). This CDR3 region has 14 residues. CDR1 and CDR2 from the germline V gene are MNHNS and SASEGT. Trimming took 6 bases from V and 6 from J, leaving 15 bases between them.